This T cell receptor (beta chain) was retrieved from a study of regulatory T cells in long-lasting Graves disease. Study-wide findings and caveats: Among samples with persistent disease, TRBV28, TRBJ1-2 and TRBJ2-5 were favored.

On this clonotype itself: Its antigen is currently unknown.

Noted time point: newly diagnosed GD, antithyroid drugs for less than 3 months. From RNA extracted from PBMCs, the TCR library was made. In this cohort, patients came from an endocrinology department located in Xi'an, China. Peripheral blood, 8.5 to 10 milliliters per patient, was collected in EDTA tubes. Construction of TCR beta libraries relied on iRepertoire HTBI primers and on Arm-PCR targeting CDR3 regions. TCRdb itself ran the multiplex PCR reads through MiXCR, one entry per CDR3 protein. The sample shows 500,000 to 700,000 distinct CDR3 sequences, less than 20% of them seen only once. The CDR3 consists of 13 residues. Looked up from germline, CDR1 is SGHDN and CDR2 is FVKESK. V lost 1 base and J lost 4, with 5 bases in between. The sample was also reused in another study, on T cells in Graves' hyperthyroidism and ophthalmopathy. As reported in that work: Exclusion of patients followed from uncontrolled infection, other autoimmune disease, pregnancy or lactation.

This chain links TRBV14 with TRBJ1-3; no firm D call. This specimen was peripheral blood mononuclear cells (PBMCs), taken at new diagnosis, from a patient treated with antithyroid drugs. This sequence originates from a woman between 25 and 40 years old with Graves disease. Here the CDR3 DNA reads TGTGCCAGCAGCCAAGCCGGAGGAAACACCATATATTTT. It codes for CASSQAGGNTIYF.